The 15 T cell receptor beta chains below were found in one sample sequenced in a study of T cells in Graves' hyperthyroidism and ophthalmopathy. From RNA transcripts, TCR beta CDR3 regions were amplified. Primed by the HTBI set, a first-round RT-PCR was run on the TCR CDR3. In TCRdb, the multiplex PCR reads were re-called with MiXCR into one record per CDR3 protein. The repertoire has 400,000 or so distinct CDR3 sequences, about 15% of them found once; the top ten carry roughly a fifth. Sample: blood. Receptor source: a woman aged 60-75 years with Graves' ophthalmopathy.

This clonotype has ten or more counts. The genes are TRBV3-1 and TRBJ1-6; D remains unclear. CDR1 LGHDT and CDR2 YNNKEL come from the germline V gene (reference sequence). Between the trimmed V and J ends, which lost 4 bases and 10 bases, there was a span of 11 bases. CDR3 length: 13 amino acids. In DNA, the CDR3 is TGTGCCAGCAGCCCCTTACGAACCTCACCCCTCCACTTT. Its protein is CASSPLRTSPLHF.

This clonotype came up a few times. CDR3 amino acids: CASSQKGSYNEQFF. DNA of the CDR3: TGTGCCAGCAGCCAAAAGGGCTCCTACAATGAGCAGTTCTTC. The V call is TRBV5-4, the J call TRBJ2-1; D not resolved. The CDR3 totals 14 residues. The germline V gene encodes CDR1 SGHNT and CDR2 YYREEE (reference sequence). Trimming removed 4 bases from V and 0 bases from J, with 8 bases in between.

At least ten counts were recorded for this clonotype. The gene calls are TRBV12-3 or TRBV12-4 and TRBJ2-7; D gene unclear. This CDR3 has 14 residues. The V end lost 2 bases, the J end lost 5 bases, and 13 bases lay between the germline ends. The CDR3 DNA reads TGTGCCAGCAGTTTAATCTTGGTTCCAAACGAGCAGTACTTC. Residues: CASSLILVPNEQYF.

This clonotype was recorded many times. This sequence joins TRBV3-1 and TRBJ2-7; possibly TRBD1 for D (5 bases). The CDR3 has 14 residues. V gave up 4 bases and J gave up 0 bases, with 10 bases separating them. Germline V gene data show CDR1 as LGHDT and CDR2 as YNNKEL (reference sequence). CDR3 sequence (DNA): TGTGCCAGCAGCCGGGGCGTTAGCTCCTACGAGCAGTACTTC. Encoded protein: CASSRGVSSYEQYF.

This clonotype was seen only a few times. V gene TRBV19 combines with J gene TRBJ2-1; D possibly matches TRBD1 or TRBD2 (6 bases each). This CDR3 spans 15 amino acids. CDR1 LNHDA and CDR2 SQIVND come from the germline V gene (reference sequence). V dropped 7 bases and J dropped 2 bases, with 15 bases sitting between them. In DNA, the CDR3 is TGTGCCAGTACCCCCCGGGGGCTGGCCTACAATGAGCAGTTCTTC. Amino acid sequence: CASTPRGLAYNEQFF.

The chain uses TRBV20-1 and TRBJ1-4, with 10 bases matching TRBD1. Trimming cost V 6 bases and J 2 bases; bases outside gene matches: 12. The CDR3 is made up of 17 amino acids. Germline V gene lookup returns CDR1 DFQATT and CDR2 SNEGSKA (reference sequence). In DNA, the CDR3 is TGCAGTGCCGACCCCTCGGGACAGGGGAGGACTAATGAAAAACTGTTTTTT. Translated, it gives CSADPSGQGRTNEKLFF.

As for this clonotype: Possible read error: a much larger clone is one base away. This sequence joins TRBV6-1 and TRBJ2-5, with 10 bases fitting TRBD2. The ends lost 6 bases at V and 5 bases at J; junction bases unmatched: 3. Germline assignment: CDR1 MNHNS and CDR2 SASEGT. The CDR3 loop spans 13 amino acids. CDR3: CASSGTSVETQYF. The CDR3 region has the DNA TGTGCCAGCAGCGGGACTAGCGTGGAGACCCAGTACTTC.

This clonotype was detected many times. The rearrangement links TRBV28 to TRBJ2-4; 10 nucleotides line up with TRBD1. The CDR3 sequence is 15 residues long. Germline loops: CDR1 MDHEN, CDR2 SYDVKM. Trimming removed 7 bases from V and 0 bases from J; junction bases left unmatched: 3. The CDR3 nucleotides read TGTGCCAGCACGGGGGACAGGGGAGCCAAAAACATTCAGTACTTC. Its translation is CASTGDRGAKNIQYF.

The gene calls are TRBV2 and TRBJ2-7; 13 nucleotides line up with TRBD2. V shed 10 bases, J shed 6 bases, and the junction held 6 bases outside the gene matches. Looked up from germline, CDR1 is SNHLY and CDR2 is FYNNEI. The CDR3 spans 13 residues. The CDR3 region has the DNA TGTGCCACATCGACTAGCGGGAGGACCGAGCAGTACTTC. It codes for CATSTSGRTEQYF.

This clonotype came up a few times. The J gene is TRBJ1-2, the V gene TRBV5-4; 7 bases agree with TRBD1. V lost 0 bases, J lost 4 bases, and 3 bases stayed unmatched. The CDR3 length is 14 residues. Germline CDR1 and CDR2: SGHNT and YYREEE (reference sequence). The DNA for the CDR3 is TGTGCCAGCAGCTTGGGGGGGACAGCCTATGGCTACACCTTC. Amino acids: CASSLGGTAYGYTF.

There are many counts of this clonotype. The chain's CDR3 is CASSDLGGGTDTQYF. The CDR3 nucleotides read TGTGCCAGCAGTGATCTGGGGGGGGGCACAGATACGCAGTATTTT. The chain carries TRBV2 and TRBJ2-3, with TRBD2 matching 7 bases. Germline lookup yields CDR1 SNHLY and CDR2 FYNNEI. Trimming at V came to 3 bases and at J to 1 base, leaving 4 bases not matched to a gene. The CDR3 extends over 15 amino acids.

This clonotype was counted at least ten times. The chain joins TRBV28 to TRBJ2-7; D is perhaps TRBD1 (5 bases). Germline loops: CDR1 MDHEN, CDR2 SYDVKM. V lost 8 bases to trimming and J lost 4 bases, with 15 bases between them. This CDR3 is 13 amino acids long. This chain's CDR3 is CASAPRDEYEQYF. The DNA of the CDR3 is TGTGCCAGCGCCCCCAGGGATGAATACGAGCAGTACTTC. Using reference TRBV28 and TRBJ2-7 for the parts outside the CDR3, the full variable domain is DVKVTQSSRYLVKRTGEKVFLECVQDMDHENMFWYRQDPGLGLRLIYFSYDVKMKEKGDIPEGYSVSREKKERFSLILESASTNQTSMYLCASAPRDEYEQYFGPGTRLTVT.

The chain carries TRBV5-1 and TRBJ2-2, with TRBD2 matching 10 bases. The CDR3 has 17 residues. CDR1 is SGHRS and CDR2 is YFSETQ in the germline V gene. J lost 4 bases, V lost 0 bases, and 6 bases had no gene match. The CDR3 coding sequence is TGCGCCAGCAGCTTGGCCGTAGCGGGAGGAATCACCGGGGAGCTGTTTTTT. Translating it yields CASSLAVAGGITGELFF. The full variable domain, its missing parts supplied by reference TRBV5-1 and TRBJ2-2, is KAGVTQTPRYLIKTRGQQVTLSCSPISGHRSVSWYQQTPGQGLQFLFEYFSETQRNKGNFPGRFSGRQFSNSRSEMNVSTLELGDSALYLCASSLAVAGGITGELFFGEGSRLTVL.

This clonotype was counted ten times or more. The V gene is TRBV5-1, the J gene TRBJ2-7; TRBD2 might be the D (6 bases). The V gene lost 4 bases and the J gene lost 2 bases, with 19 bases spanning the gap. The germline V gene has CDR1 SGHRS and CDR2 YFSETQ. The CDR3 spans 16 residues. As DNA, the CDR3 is TGCGCCAGCAGCAACGCTGGTGGAGGGAGCCCCTACGAGCAGTACTTC. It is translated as CASSNAGGGSPYEQYF.

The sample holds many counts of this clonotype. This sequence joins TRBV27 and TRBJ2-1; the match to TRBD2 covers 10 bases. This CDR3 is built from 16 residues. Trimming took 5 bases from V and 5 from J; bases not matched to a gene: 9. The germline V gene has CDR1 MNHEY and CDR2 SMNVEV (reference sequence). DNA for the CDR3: TGTGCCAGCAGTCCAGGGACTAGCGAGAGGAACAATGAGCAGTTCTTC. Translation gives CASSPGTSERNNEQFF.